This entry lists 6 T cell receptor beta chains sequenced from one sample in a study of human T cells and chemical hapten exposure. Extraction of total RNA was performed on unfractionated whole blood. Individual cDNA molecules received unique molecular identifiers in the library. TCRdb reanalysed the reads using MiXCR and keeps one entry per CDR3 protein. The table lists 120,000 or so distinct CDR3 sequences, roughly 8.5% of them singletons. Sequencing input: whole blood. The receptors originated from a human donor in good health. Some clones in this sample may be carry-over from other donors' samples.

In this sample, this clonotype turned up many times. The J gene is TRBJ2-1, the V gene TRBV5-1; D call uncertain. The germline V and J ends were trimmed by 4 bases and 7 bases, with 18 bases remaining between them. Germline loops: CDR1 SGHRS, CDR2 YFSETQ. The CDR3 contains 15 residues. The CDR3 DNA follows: TGCGCCAGCAGCCCAGTTGCGGAGTTCAGAAATGAGCAGTTCTTC. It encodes CASSPVAEFRNEQFF.

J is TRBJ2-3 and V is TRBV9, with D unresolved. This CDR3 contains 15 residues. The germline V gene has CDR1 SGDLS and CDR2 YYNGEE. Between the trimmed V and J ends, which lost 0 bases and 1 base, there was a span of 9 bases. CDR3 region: CASSVEVSRTDTQYF. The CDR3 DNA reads TGTGCCAGCAGCGTAGAAGTGAGCCGCACAGATACGCAGTATTTT.

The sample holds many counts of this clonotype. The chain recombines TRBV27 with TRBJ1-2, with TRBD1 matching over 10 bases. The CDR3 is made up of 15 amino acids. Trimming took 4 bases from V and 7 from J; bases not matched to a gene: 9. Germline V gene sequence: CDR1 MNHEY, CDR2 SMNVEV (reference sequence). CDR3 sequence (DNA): TGTGCCAGCAGTTCGGACAGGGGGAGGGCGGTTGGCTACACCTTC. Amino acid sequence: CASSSDRGRAVGYTF.

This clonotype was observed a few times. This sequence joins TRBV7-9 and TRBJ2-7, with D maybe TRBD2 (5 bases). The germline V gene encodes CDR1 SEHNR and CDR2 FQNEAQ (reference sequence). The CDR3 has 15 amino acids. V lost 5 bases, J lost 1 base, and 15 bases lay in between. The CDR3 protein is CASSPRRAESYEQYF. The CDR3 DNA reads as TGTGCCAGCAGCCCCCGGCGGGCCGAGTCCTACGAGCAGTACTTC.

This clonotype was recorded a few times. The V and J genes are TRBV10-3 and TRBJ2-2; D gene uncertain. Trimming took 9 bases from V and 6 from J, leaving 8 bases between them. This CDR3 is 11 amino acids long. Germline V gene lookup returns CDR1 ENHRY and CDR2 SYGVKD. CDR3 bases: TGTGCCATATCGGTAGCCGGGGAGCTGTTTTTT. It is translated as CAISVAGELFF.

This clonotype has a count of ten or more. CDR3 coding DNA: TGCAGTGCTAGAGAAAGGGAGGCTCAGCCCCAGCATTTT. This translates into CSAREREAQPQHF. The rearrangement links TRBV20-1 to TRBJ1-5; D uncertain. The germline V and J ends were trimmed by 0 bases and 6 bases, with 9 bases remaining between them. The germline gives CDR1 DFQATT, CDR2 SNEGSKA (reference sequence). The CDR3 covers 13 residues.